This T cell receptor (beta chain) was recorded in a study of cytomegalovirus exposure and HLA in healthy donors. PCR was performed using 60 Vbeta and 13 Jbeta primers. Sequencing was performed with immunoSEQ multiplex PCR; in TCRdb, only in-frame clones are kept and a portion is missing. Of 100,000 to 150,000 clones in the sample, 66% were seen once. The V gene's germline CDR1 is SGHRS and CDR2 YFSETQ. Deletions cut 4 bases from V and 0 bases from J, with 18 bases between. The CDR3 contains 17 residues. Sequencing used PBMCs. This receptor was obtained from a young man in good health and CMV-seronegative. This chain connects TRBV5-1 to TRBJ2-3, with a tentative D call TRBD1 (5 bases). The CDR3 reads CASSLGPPTSSTDTQYF. The DNA for the CDR3 is TGCGCCAGCAGCCTGGGGCCCCCAACCTCTAGCACAGATACGCAGTATTTT.